This TCR beta chain emerged from a study of OX40 agonist ivuxolimab in advanced cancers. Some background on the complete study: Ivuxolimab was a fully human IgG2 agonistic monoclonal antibody targeting the costimulatory receptor OX40 (CD134). Partial responses occurred in three dose-escalation patients, of whom one had hepatocellular carcinoma and two had cutaneous melanoma. Patients were allowed to have had prior anti-PD-1, anti-PD-L1 or anti-CTLA-4 therapy, and roughly 40% of the dose-escalation patients had previously received checkpoint inhibitors. The point of sequencing TCRbeta in the periphery was to test whether ivuxolimab changed TCR sequence diversity and drove clonal T-cell expansion. Among the roughly 50 dose-escalation patients, around 19 had hepatocellular carcinoma, approximately 15 melanoma, 9 renal cell carcinoma and 9 head and neck cancer. In the dose-escalation cohort, approximately 80% of patients were male, and the mean age was 60 years with a range of about 20 to 80. Intravenous ivuxolimab was administered to patients every 2 weeks at six dose levels: 0.01, 0.1, 0.3, 1.5, 3 and 10 mg/kg. The paper reports the monotherapy dose-escalation portion (N of about 51 patients) of the phase I ivuxolimab trial. Overall results and qualifications from the work: After ivuxolimab, expanded clones were on average more numerous among CD8+ T cells than among CD4+ T cells. In the 0.1-3.0 mg/kg groups, partial responders had among the lowest normalized peripheral clonal expansion, particularly in CD8+ T cells. The antigen specificity of the peripheral T cells that underwent clonal expansion was not determined. Low levels of normalized T-cell clonal expansion were also seen in some patients who did not respond. At doses of 0.1 to 3.0 mg/kg, clonal expansion of both CD4+ and CD8+ T cells in blood was seen between baseline and week 6.

Comments on this clone: The antigen this receptor binds is unknown. No qualities accompany the bases; no much larger clone lies one base away.

Patients with autoimmune disease history or receiving systemic immunosuppression were excluded from the trial. Peripheral blood for TCR sequencing was drawn from every dose cohort at baseline, at cycle 4 day 1 and at cycle 7 day 1. Samples came from an open-label, multicenter, first-in-human phase I dose-escalation trial of ivuxolimab. The trial enrolled adults with locally advanced or metastatic head and neck squamous cell, hepatocellular, melanoma or renal cell carcinoma. Before TCR sequencing, CD4+ T cells and CD8+ T cells from peripheral blood were sorted into separate populations. The trim is 0 bases for V and 0 bases for J, with a gap of 6 bases between the germline ends. CDR1 and CDR2 are drawn from the germline V gene: SGDLS, YYNGEE. Reading from cysteine to phenylalanine, the CDR3 counts 14 amino acids. Only CDR3 DNA remains: 42 bases, in frame from the first base. Genomic DNA was extracted from sorted cells for sequencing of the TCRbeta CDR3 region. TCRbeta CDR3 regions were sequenced using the immunoSEQ Assay. This immuneACCESS table, as held by TCRdb, lists in-frame sequences with V and J called but not all clones. Of the missing ones, under half trace to an unresolved V gene in checked studies; the others have no known cause. The sample has about 8,700 clones on record, about 88% of them singletons. The ten biggest clones cover roughly 15% of the sample.

Material: CD4+ or CD8+ T cells sorted from blood, obtained in a trial of the OX40 agonist ivuxolimab. This TCR derives from an adult with an advanced solid tumor such as melanoma, head and neck, liver or kidney cancer. The chain joins TRBV9 to TRBJ1-2, with no confidently assigned D gene. The DNA sequence follows: TGTGCCAGCAGCGTAGGGCAGGCTAACTATGGCTACACCTTC. This gives the protein CASSVGQANYGYTF. The CDR3, completed at both ends by the reference TRBV9 and TRBJ1-2 genes, gives the full variable domain DSGVTQTPKHLITATGQRVTLRCSPRSGDLSVYWYQQSLDQGLQFLIQYYNGEERAKGNILERFSAQQFPDLHSELNLSSLELGDSALYFCASSVGQANYGYTFGSGTRLTVV.